The source of this T cell receptor beta chain is a study of PD-1 blockade in mismatch repair-deficient tumors. Every patient had mismatch repair deficiency by PCR or immunohistochemistry. This CDR3 spans 16 amino acids. Sequencing was performed with immunoSEQ multiplex PCR; in TCRdb, only in-frame clones are kept and a portion is missing. The table lists 35,000 to 40,000 clones, 75% to 85% of them singletons. The TCR originated in an adult with mismatch repair-deficient cancer. The V call is TRBV21-1, the J call TRBJ2-7; TRBD2 was called by the table and not checked on the DNA. TRBV21-1 is deemed a pseudogene. The sample in question was peripheral blood, obtained 4 weeks after starting pembrolizumab. As DNA, the CDR3 is TGTGCCAGCAGTTCAAATGCGGCTAGCGGGAGCTACGAGCAGTACTTC. It yields the protein CASSSNAASGSYEQYF.